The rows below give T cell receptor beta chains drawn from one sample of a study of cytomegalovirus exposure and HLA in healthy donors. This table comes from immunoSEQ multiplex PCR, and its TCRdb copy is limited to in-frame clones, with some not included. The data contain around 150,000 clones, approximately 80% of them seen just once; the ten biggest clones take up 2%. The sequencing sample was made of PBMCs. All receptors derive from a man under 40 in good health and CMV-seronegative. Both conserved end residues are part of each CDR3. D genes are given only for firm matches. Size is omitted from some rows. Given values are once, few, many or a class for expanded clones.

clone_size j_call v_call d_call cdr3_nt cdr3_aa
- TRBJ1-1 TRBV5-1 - TGCGCCAGCAGTTTGGTCGGGTTGAACACTGAAGCTTTCTTT CASSLVGLNTEAFF
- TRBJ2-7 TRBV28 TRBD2 TGTGCCAGCAGTTTACTGGGACTAGCGGGAGGTTCCTACGAGCAGTACTTC CASSLLGLAGGSYEQYF
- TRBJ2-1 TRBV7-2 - TGTGCCAGCAGCTTAGGGCGGGCGTACAATGAGCAGTTCTTC CASSLGRAYNEQFF
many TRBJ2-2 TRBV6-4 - TGTGCCAGCAGCGAAGACCACGGGGGTGGCGGGGAGCTGTTTTTT CASSEDHGGGGELFF
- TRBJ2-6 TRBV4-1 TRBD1 TGCGCCAGCAGCCAAGCCCAGCGGACAGGGAGTAGGGCCAACGTCCTGACTTTC CASSQAQRTGSRANVLTF
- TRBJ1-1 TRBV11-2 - TGTGCCAGCAGCTTGACAGCTAGTATGAACACTGAAGCTTTCTTT CASSLTASMNTEAFF
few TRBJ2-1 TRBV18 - TGTGCCAGCTCACCCAACCCCGGGACTTCCAACAATGAGCAGTTCTTC CASSPNPGTSNNEQFF
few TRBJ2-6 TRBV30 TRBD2 TGTGCCTGGATCAGGGTAGCGGGACTCACTGGGGCCAACGTCCTGACTTTC CAWIRVAGLTGANVLTF
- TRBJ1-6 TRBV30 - TGTGCCTGGAGTCAACAGGCAAGCTATAATTCACCCCTCCACTTT CAWSQQASYNSPLHF
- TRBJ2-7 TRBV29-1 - TGCAGCGGGTCGACAGCCTACGAGCAGTACTTC CSGSTAYEQYF
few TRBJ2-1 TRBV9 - TGTGCCAGCAGCGTAGCCGGGACTGAACCCTACAATGAGCAGTTCTTC CASSVAGTEPYNEQFF
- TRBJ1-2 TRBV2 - TGTGCCAGCAGTCTTTCGGGACAAGTCTATGGCTACACCTTC CASSLSGQVYGYTF
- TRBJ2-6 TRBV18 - TGTGCCAGCTCTCCGCAAGCCCCGAGCTCTGGGGCCAACGTCCTGACTTTC CASSPQAPSSGANVLTF
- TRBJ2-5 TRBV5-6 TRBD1 TGTGCCAGCAGCCGACAGGGACGGGAGACCCAGTACTTC CASSRQGRETQYF
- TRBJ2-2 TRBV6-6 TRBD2 TGTGCCAGCAGCCCCGGGACTAGCGACCGGGAGCTGTTTTTT CASSPGTSDRELFF
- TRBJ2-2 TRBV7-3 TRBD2 TGTGCCAGCAGCTCCAATAGCGGGAGGGCGATAACCGGGGAGCTGTTTTTT CASSSNSGRAITGELFF
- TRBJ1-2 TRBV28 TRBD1 TGTGCCAGCAGCCCCACGTTAGGGGGCGGCTATGGCTACACCTTC CASSPTLGGGYGYTF
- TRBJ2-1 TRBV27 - TGTGCCAGCAGTTTAGACAGTCCCTACAATGAGCAGTTCTTC CASSLDSPYNEQFF
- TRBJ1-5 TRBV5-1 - TGCGCCAGCAGCTTGTCAGGGTTTAATCAGCCCCAGCATTTT CASSLSGFNQPQHF
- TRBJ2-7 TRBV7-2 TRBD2 TGTGCCAGCAGCTTAACGGGAGGGAGCTCCTACGAGCAGTACTTC CASSLTGGSSYEQYF
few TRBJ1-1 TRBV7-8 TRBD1 TGTGCCAGCAGCCCTCCGGGACAGGGGTTAGGGGCTTTCTTT CASSPPGQGLGAFF
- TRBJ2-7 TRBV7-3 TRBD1 TGTGCCAGCAGCTTGGGGACAGGTCTCTCCTACGAGCAGTACTTC CASSLGTGLSYEQYF
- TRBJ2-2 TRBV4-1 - TGCGCCAGCAGCCCTACCTGGAACAGGAACACCGGGGAGCTGTTTTTT CASSPTWNRNTGELFF
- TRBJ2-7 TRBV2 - TGTGCCAGCAGTGAAATCTTTTCTGGACAGTTCTACTCCTACGAGCAGTACTTC CASSEIFSGQFYSYEQYF
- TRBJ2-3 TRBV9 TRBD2 TGTGCCAGCAGCGCCCTTTCGGGACTAGGGAGAGATACGCAGTATTTT CASSALSGLGRDTQYF
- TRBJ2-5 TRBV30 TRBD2 TGTGCCTGGTCAGCGGGGAATACAGAGACCCAGTACTTC CAWSAGNTETQYF
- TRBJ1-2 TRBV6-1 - TGTGCCAGCAGTGAAGTTCCGGGCTATGGCTACACCTTC CASSEVPGYGYTF
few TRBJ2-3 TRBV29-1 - TGCAGCGTTGAAGTCCGCGGTCGCACAGATACGCAGTATTTT CSVEVRGRTDTQYF
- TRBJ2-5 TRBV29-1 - TGCAGCGTTGTGAGAACCCTAGAGACCCAGTACTTC CSVVRTLETQYF
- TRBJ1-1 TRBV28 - TGTGCCAGCAGTTTAGTCCGACGGGGGTACACTGAAGCTTTCTTT CASSLVRRGYTEAFF
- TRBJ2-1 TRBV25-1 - TGTGCCAGCAGTGACCTACGAGGTGAGCAGTTCTTC CASSDLRGEQFF
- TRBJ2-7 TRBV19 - TGTGCCAGTAGTGTCTCGACGGGGGACGGCTTTTACGAGCAGTACTTC CASSVSTGDGFYEQYF
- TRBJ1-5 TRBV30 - TGTGCCTGGAGTGGACAGGACAATCAGCCCCAGCATTTT CAWSGQDNQPQHF
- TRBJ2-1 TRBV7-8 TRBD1 TGTGCCAGCAGCCTCAGGGGGTACAACAATGAGCAGTTCTTC CASSLRGYNNEQFF
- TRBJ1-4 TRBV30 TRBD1 TGTGCCTGGAGGGGACAGGCAACTAATGAAAAACTGTTTTTT CAWRGQATNEKLFF
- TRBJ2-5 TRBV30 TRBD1 TGTGCCTGGAGTGTAGGGACAGGACTCCAAGAGACCCAGTACTTC CAWSVGTGLQETQYF
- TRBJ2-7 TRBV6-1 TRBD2 TGTGCCAGCAGTGATGGGCTAGCGGGCCCCAACGAGCAGTACTTC CASSDGLAGPNEQYF
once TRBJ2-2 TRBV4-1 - TGCGCCAGCAGCCCGCTTAGGGGACTGACAACCGGGGAGCTGTTTTTT CASSPLRGLTTGELFF
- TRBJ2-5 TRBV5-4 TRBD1 TGTGCCAGCAGCTTGACCGGGACAGGGGTTGAGACCCAGTACTTC CASSLTGTGVETQYF
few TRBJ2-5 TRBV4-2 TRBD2 TGTGCCAGCAGCCAAGATAAGTGGCTAGCGGGAGAGACCCAGTACTTC CASSQDKWLAGETQYF
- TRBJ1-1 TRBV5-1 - TGCGCCAGCAGCTTGGCCGGGGACACTGAAGCTTTCTTT CASSLAGDTEAFF
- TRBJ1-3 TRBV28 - TGTGCCAGCAGTTTGTTTACAGGGATCGGAAACACCATATATTTT CASSLFTGIGNTIYF
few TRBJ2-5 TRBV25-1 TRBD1 TGTGCCAGCAGTCCCCCCGGGACAGGGGCGGAGGGATTGACCCAGTACTTC CASSPPGTGAEGLTQYF
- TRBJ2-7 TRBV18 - TGTGCCAGCTCACCCTCTCAGGGTTCCTACGAGCAGTACTTC CASSPSQGSYEQYF
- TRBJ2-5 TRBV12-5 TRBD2 TGTGCTAGTGGTTTGGTACTCGGCCTAGCGGGAGAAGAGACCCAGTACTTC CASGLVLGLAGEETQYF
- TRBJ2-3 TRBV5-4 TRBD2 TGTGCCAGCAGCCCCGGTCCGGGGGGTATCGCAGATACGCAGTATTTT CASSPGPGGIADTQYF
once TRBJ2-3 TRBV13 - TGTGCCAGCAGCTTAGTAGCCCTCACAGATACGCAGTATTTT CASSLVALTDTQYF
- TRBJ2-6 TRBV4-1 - TGCGCCAGCAGCCAAGTTACCAGGCTTGCGATTAGTTCTGGGGCCAACGTCCTGACTTTC CASSQVTRLAISSGANVLTF
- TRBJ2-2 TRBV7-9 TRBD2 TGTGCCAGCACGACATGGGGGACTAGCGGGAGGGCCGGGGAGCTGTTTTTT CASTTWGTSGRAGELFF
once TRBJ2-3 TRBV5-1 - TGCGCCAGCCGGTTAGGCACAGATACGCAGTATTTT CASRLGTDTQYF
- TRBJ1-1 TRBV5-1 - TGCGCCAGCAGGGGGCTGACTGAAGCTTTCTTT CASRGLTEAFF
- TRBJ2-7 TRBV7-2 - TGTGCCAGCAGCCCGGGCCCCCAGGAGGGGTACTTC CASSPGPQEGYF
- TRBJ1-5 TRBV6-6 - TGTGCCAGCACCGTGAGGGAGCAGCCCCAGCATTTT CASTVREQPQHF
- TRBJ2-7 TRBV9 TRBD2 TGTGCCAGCAGCGTAGTAGTAGCGGGGGAGCAGTACTTC CASSVVVAGEQYF
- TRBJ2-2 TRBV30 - TGTGCCTGGAGTGTACGCCCTAGAGACACCGGGGAGCTGTTTTTT CAWSVRPRDTGELFF